This T cell receptor beta chain emerged from a study of shared clonotypes between healthy human individuals. In the study overall: Used for every donor were three CD4 naive, three CD4 memory, two CD8 naive and one CD8 memory plate. Study-wide results and caveats: Naive subsets generally had larger estimated richness than memory subsets. Sequencing depth was predicted to influence how clonotypes are shared among donors. Non-shared clonotypes showed lower generation probabilities than clonotypes common to all four donors.

Germline-derived CDR1 and CDR2 are MDHEN and SYDVKM. The CDR3 has 15 amino acids. V lost 7 bases, J lost 2 bases, and 18 bases lay in between. Produced via immunoSEQ multiplex PCR; TCRdb's table is partial and in-frame only. The sample shows nearly 2 million clones, about 95% of them seen only once. Only CD45RO-negative cells positively selected for CCR7 counted as naive CD8 cells, so terminally differentiated effector memory CD45RA+ cells were excluded. Concerning this clone itself: Its specificity is not known.

The source of this sequence is a young man in good health. Sample: naive CD8+ T cells sorted from blood. V and J are TRBV28 and TRBJ2-7; D might be TRBD1 or TRBD2, each matching 5 bases. The CDR3 loop reads CASTLSPMGAYEQYF. In nucleotides, the CDR3 is TGTGCCAGCACTCTATCCCCCATGGGGGCCTACGAGCAGTACTTC.